One TCR beta chain is described in this entry. Its cognate antigen is unknown. A much more abundant neighbour one base away suggests this may be a read error. A modified ARM-PCR protocol with three rounds of nested PCR amplified TCRbeta. TCRdb used MiXCR to reprocess the multiplex PCR reads, holding one entry per CDR3 protein. The sample holds around 120,000 distinct CDR3 sequences, approximately 71% seen once. The data originate from a study of tumor and adjacent non-tumor tissue in lung cancer. Study in general: Aged roughly 31 to 76 years, patients included approximately 11 men and about 5 women with stage I to III disease. Each sample yielded a few million productive TCRbeta reads on average.

Findings and limits, study-wide: Normal lung showed higher cumulative top 100 clone frequency than tumor.

This sample's RNA came from whole unsorted tissue. The sequence derives from a man in his thirties or forties with non-small cell lung cancer. The sequenced sample was lung tumor tissue.

The CDR3 loop is CSVSPRDRMVSGANVLTF. In nucleotides, the CDR3 is TGCAGCGTTAGTCCGCGGGACAGGATGGTCTCTGGGGCCAACGTCCTGACTTTC. The V gene is TRBV29-1, the J gene TRBJ2-6, with 8 bases matching TRBD1. CDR1 is SQVTM and CDR2 is ANQGSEA in the germline V gene. This CDR3 region has 18 residues. V dropped 5 bases and J dropped 0; count of bases not matched to a gene: 12.